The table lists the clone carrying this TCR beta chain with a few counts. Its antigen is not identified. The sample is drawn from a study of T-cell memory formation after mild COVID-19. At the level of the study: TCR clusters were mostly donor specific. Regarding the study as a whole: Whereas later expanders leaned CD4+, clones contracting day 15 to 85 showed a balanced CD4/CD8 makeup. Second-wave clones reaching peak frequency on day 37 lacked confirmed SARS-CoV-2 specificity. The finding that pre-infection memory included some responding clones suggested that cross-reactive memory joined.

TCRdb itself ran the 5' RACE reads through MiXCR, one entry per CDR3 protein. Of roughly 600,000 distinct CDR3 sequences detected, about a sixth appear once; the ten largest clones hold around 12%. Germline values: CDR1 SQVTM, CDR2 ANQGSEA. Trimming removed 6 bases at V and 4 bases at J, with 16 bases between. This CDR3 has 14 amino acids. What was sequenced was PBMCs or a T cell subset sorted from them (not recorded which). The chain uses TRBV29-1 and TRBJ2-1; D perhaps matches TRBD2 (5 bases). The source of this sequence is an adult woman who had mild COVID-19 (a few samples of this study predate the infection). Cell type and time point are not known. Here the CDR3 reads CSVAFVRTYNEQFF. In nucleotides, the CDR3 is TGCAGCGTCGCTTTTGTCAGGACTTACAATGAGCAGTTCTTC.